This TCR beta chain was obtained from a study of blood T cell repertoires in COVID-19. Assay: immunoSEQ multiplex PCR; the TCRdb copy retains only in-frame clones and omits some. Of more than 65,000 clones listed, over 80% are singletons. The CDR3 has 12 residues. V trimming: 6 bases; J trimming: 13 bases; junction bases outside the gene matches: 4. The rearrangement links TRBV12-3 or TRBV12-4 to TRBJ2-3; 13 bases are a match to TRBD2. This clonotype was obtained from a man in his fifties with acute or convalescent COVID-19. The sample consisted of peripheral blood. The CDR3 spells CASSPGLAGEYF. The CDR3 DNA sequence: TGTGCCAGCAGCCCAGGACTAGCGGGGGAGTATTTT.